This T cell receptor (beta chain) was identified during a study of early T cells in non-severe SARS-CoV-2 infection. Looking at the study overall: The chains were unpaired, and the sequenced material was bulk RNA from unsorted whole blood.

Unique molecular identifiers were added to individual cDNA molecules. From the 5' RACE reads, TCRdb called clonotypes with MiXCR, one entry per CDR3 protein. The data show about 130,000 distinct CDR3 sequences, approximately 15% seen once. Whole-study findings and limits: VDJdb matching, biased toward anti-spike CD8 responses, missed private and CD4 specificities.

The V gene lost 3 bases and the J gene lost 2 bases, with 5 bases spanning the gap. This CDR3 has 13 residues. The germline gives CDR1 SNHLY, CDR2 FYNNEI. With regard to this clonotype: Its antigen is unidentified.

The specimen sequenced was whole blood. The clonotype was recovered from an adult who was a healthcare worker with PCR-confirmed SARS-CoV-2 infection or an uninfected control (not recorded which). This chain uses TRBV2 with TRBJ1-3, with D unresolved. Here the CDR3 reads CASSDSPGNTIYF. CDR3 nucleotide sequence: TGTGCCAGCAGTGACAGCCCTGGAAACACCATATATTTT. The complete variable domain, with remaining parts taken from reference TRBV2 and TRBJ1-3, reads EPEVTQTPSHQVTQMGQEVILRCVPISNHLYFYWYRQILGQKVEFLVSFYNNEISEKSEIFDDQFSVERPDGSNFTLKIRSTKLEDSAMYFCASSDSPGNTIYFGEGSWLTVV.